This TCR beta chain emerged from a study of naive and memory T cell subsets. Study-level points and caveats: Over 95% of naive TCR sequences appeared only once after error correction, unlike memory subsets.

V shed 5 bases and J shed 7 bases, with 8 bases lying between them. Per germline, CDR1 SQVTM and CDR2 ANQGSEA. This CDR3 is built from 11 residues. Two oligonucleotides, mixed equimolar, formed the beta constant-region primer covering TRBC1 and TRBC2. Ligated cDNA was amplified by four rounds of PCR with nested alpha and beta constant-region primers and SP2. TCRdb independently ran MiXCR on the UMI-ligation and nested PCR reads; one entry per CDR3 protein. The sample includes about 10,000 distinct CDR3 sequences, 4.5% to 6% seen only once; the top ten take around 59%. CD8 T cells were positively selected from what remained after CD4 positive selection. Cells stained for CD3, CD4, CD8, CD45RA, CD27 and viability were sorted into four CD45RA/CD27 subsets. Many counts were recorded for this clonotype. Its antigen is unidentified.

Sequenced input: CD4+ TEMRA cells from blood. Subset noted: effector memory re-expressing CD45RA, CD45RA+ CD27-. The source of this sequence is a human donor in good health. This sequence joins TRBV29-1 and TRBJ2-2, with D possibly TRBD1 on 5 matching bases. The CDR3: CSVQGNGELFF. CDR3 coding DNA: TGCAGCGTTCAGGGAAACGGGGAGCTGTTTTTT.